This T cell receptor beta chain was captured by sequencing in a study of blood T cell repertoires in COVID-19. Study background: Specimens from acute and convalescent COVID-19 originated in the United States, Italy and Spain. T cells, B-cell-depleted T cells, or PBMCs provided the cDNA or gDNA that served as material.

How the authors handled the data: It was from reference gene primer amplification that nucleated cell counts were estimated. Here immunoSEQ multiplex PCR was the method, and the copy in TCRdb shows in-frame clones only, minus some. V and J calls and clone size come straight from that table; D and trimming were deduced from the DNA. There are around 250,000 clones in the sample; 84% occur only once, and about 1.5% lies in the top ten. In this sample, this clone turned up once. Germline V lookup: CDR1 MDHEN, CDR2 SYDVKM. Trimming took off 5 bases at V and 7 bases at J, with 15 bases between the two ends. The CDR3 is 15 amino acids.

The chain uses TRBV28 and TRBJ1-6, with D perhaps matching TRBD1 (6 bases). The receptor comes from a woman aged 40-49 years who had recovered from COVID-19. Sequencing was carried out using peripheral blood. The chain's CDR3 is CASSPGGGGNSPLHF. DNA for the CDR3: TGTGCCAGCAGTCCCGGAGGGGGAGGGAATTCACCCCTCCACTTT.